The 28 T cell receptor beta chains reported below all come from one sample, sequenced in a study of T cell repertoires in aging, cancer and after chemotherapy. Rearranged V-D-J TRB sequences were amplified with a mixed TRB-A/B primer pool. In TCRdb, the multiplex PCR reads were re-called with MiXCR into one record per CDR3 protein. The sample records about 2,300 distinct CDR3 sequences, approximately 22% being singletons. The template was genomic DNA from peripheral blood, not RNA. Sequencing was performed on blood. These receptors originate from a human donor with a blood cancer.

This clonotype is medium-sized by share. The genes are TRBV12-3 or TRBV12-4 and TRBJ2-1; 12 bases map to TRBD2. This CDR3 has 13 amino acids. The junction had 3 bases not matched to a gene; V was cut back by 6 bases and J by 9 bases. The CDR3 here is CASSPLAGGEQFF. In DNA, the CDR3 is TGTGCCAGCAGCCCACTAGCGGGGGGTGAGCAGTTCTTC.

The J gene is TRBJ2-7, the V gene TRBV2; D not certain. Trimming left V 3 bases short and J 6 bases short, with 12 bases between. This CDR3 has 13 residues. Germline assignment: CDR1 SNHLY and CDR2 FYNNEI. Here the CDR3 reads CASSDVGFLEQYF. DNA for the CDR3: TGTGCCAGCAGTGACGTCGGGTTTCTCGAGCAGTACTTC. Full variable domain (missing parts from reference TRBV2 and TRBJ2-7): EPEVTQTPSHQVTQMGQEVILRCVPISNHLYFYWYRQILGQKVEFLVSFYNNEISEKSEIFDDQFSVERPDGSNFTLKIRSTKLEDSAMYFCASSDVGFLEQYFGPGTRLTVT.

By share, this clonotype counts as large. V is TRBV19 and J is TRBJ2-1; tentative D call: TRBD1 (6 bases). The length of the CDR3 is 14 residues. CDR1 LNHDA and CDR2 SQIVND come from the germline V gene (reference sequence). Between the trimmed V and J ends, which lost 1 base and 7 bases, there was a span of 11 bases. The CDR3: CASSIGRGGNEQFF. CDR3 nucleotide sequence: TGTGCCAGTAGTATAGGCAGGGGCGGAAATGAGCAGTTCTTC.

The rearrangement joins TRBV7-2 to TRBJ2-5, with TRBD2 matching over 12 bases. J was trimmed by 4 bases and V by 9 bases; bases with no gene match: 6. This CDR3 is 14 amino acids long. CDR1 is SGHTA, CDR2 FQGNSA, per germline. The CDR3 is CASTPGLAGETQYF. The CDR3 region has the DNA TGTGCCAGTACACCGGGACTAGCGGGAGAGACCCAGTACTTC.

This clonotype is labeled medium-sized. The chain employs TRBV24-1 and TRBJ2-1; 7 nucleotides agree with TRBD2. The CDR3 is 14 residues long. Germline lookup yields CDR1 KGHDR and CDR2 SFDVKD. V shed 6 bases and J 2 bases; nucleotides not matched to a gene: 3. CDR3 residues: CATSTSDPYNEQFF. CDR3 DNA sequence: TGTGCCACCAGTACTAGCGACCCCTACAATGAGCAGTTCTTC.

By share of the sample, this clonotype is medium-sized. V is TRBV11-2 and J is TRBJ1-4; no definite D call. V was pared by 3 bases and J by 6 bases, with 2 bases between. The CDR3 runs to 11 residues. In germline, CDR1 is SGHAT, CDR2 FQNNGV. CDR3 nucleotide sequence: TGTGCCAGCAGCTTGCATGAAAAACTGTTTTTT. It encodes CASSLHEKLFF.

This clonotype is medium-sized (0.01 to 0.1%) in the sample. The chain combines TRBV6-6 with TRBJ1-2; no reliable D call. CDR3 size: 11 residues. V gave up 1 base and J gave up 6 bases, with 3 bases separating them. Germline CDR1 and CDR2: MNHNY and SVGAGI (reference sequence). The CDR3 DNA reads TGTGCCAGCAGTTACTTGGATGGCTACACCTTC. Its translation: CASSYLDGYTF.

This clonotype occurred a few times. This sequence joins TRBV12-3 or TRBV12-4 and TRBJ1-2; maybe TRBD1 (5 bases). This CDR3 has 14 amino acids. Trimming took 0 bases from V and 4 from J, leaving 9 bases between them. CDR3 protein: CASSLAGGIYGYTF. As DNA, the CDR3 is TGTGCCAGCAGTTTAGCGGGGGGGATCTATGGCTACACCTTC.

The chain has TRBV6-1 and TRBJ2-2; the D call may be TRBD1 or TRBD2 (5 bases each). CDR3 size: 18 residues. Trimming pared 8 bases from V and 3 bases from J, leaving 25 bases between. Germline V gene data show CDR1 as MNHNS and CDR2 as SASEGT. CDR3 coding DNA: TGTGCCAGCCGTACGGGGCTAGCCCTGACTATATACACCGGGGAGCTGTTTTTT. Translation gives CASRTGLALTIYTGELFF.

This clonotype qualifies as medium-sized. The J gene is TRBJ1-1, the V gene TRBV6-8; the D is unclear. V lost 6 bases, J lost 1 base, and 27 bases lay in between. Germline CDR1 is MNHGY and CDR2 is SAAAGT. This CDR3 is 19 amino acids long. The CDR3 DNA sequence: TGTGCCAGCAGACCCGTTTCGGCTGGGCCACGCGTGGAGAACACTGAAGCTTTCTTT. The encoded protein is CASRPVSAGPRVENTEAFF.

This clonotype turned up a few times. This chain links TRBV10-2 with TRBJ2-2; D is perhaps TRBD1 (6 bases). This CDR3 is built from 14 residues. Germline-derived CDR1 and CDR2 are WSHSY and SAAADI. The V gene lost 7 bases and the J gene lost 3 bases, with 12 bases spanning the gap. CDR3 DNA sequence: TGCGCCAGCAAGGGGGACGGAGACACCGGGGAGCTGTTTTTT. This sequence encodes CASKGDGDTGELFF.

By proportion, this clonotype is large. V is TRBV27 and J is TRBJ2-1, with D possibly TRBD1 on 5 matching bases. V was trimmed by 5 bases and J by 7 bases, leaving 9 bases between them. Germline CDR1 reads MNHEY; CDR2 reads SMNVEV (reference sequence). CDR3 length equals 12 residues. The CDR3 spells CASSGSGNEQFF. CDR3 DNA sequence: TGTGCCAGCAGTGGTTCAGGGAATGAGCAGTTCTTC.

This clonotype is large (0.1 to 1%) in the sample. This chain uses TRBV27 with TRBJ2-1; 11 bases line up with TRBD2. Germline V lookup: CDR1 MNHEY, CDR2 SMNVEV (reference sequence). The CDR3 loop spans 14 amino acids. Germline trimming cut 10 bases from V and 8 bases from J; bases unmatched to any gene: 10. DNA of the CDR3: TGTGCCACACAAACTAGCGGGAGTTTATATGAGCAGTTCTTC. Its protein is CATQTSGSLYEQFF.

Comments on this clonotype: Just one base apart from a much larger clone, this may be a read error. The chain uses TRBV6-4 and TRBJ1-6; tentatively, D is TRBD1 (6 bases). The length of the CDR3 is 14 residues. Germline loops: CDR1 MRHNA, CDR2 SNTAGT. The CDR3 DNA reads TGTGCCAGACGCTTGGGACACAATAATTCACCCCTCCAATTT. Amino acids: CARRLGHNNSPLQF.

This clonotype is judged medium-sized (0.01 to 0.1%). The CDR3 region is CASSPQGGELFF. In nucleotides, the CDR3 is TGTGCCAGCAGCCCCCAGGGCGGGGAGCTGTTTTTT. The chain recombines TRBV14 with TRBJ2-2; tentatively, D is TRBD1 (5 bases). V was cut by 4 bases and J by 7 bases, with 7 bases left in between. Germline V CDR1 and CDR2: SGHDN, FVKESK. This CDR3 comprises 12 residues.

This clonotype is categorized as medium-sized. The V call is TRBV30, the J call TRBJ1-4, with TRBD1 identical over 10 bases. J was trimmed by 6 bases and V by 8 bases; bases with no gene match: 12. The CDR3 has 15 amino acids. Germline CDR1 GTSNPN, CDR2 SVGIG (reference sequence). The CDR3: CARIDRDRGYEKLFF. In DNA, the CDR3 is TGTGCCCGGATTGACCGGGACAGGGGATATGAAAAACTGTTTTTT. Variable domain in full (rest from reference TRBV30 and TRBJ1-4): SQTIHQWPATLVQPVGSPLSLECTVEGTSNPNLYWYRQAAGRGLQLLFYSVGIGQISSEVPQNLSASRPQDRQFILSSKKLLLSDSGFYLCARIDRDRGYEKLFFGSGTQLSVL.

Sample share makes this clonotype medium-sized. The chain uses TRBV19 and TRBJ1-2; D call uncertain. The V gene lost 7 bases and the J gene lost 2 bases, with 14 bases spanning the gap. This CDR3 is 14 amino acids long. Per germline, CDR1 LNHDA and CDR2 SQIVND (reference sequence). DNA for the CDR3: TGTGCCAGTACCTCTCTTGGAAGAAACTATGGCTACACCTTC. This encodes CASTSLGRNYGYTF.

Judged by abundance, this clonotype is large. The CDR3 loop is CSVDRGTQETQYF. The CDR3 bases are TGCAGCGTTGATCGAGGGACCCAAGAGACCCAGTACTTC. V gene TRBV29-1 combines with J gene TRBJ2-5; D is tentatively TRBD1 or TRBD2 (5 bases each). V lost 3 bases, J lost 1 base, and 9 bases lay in between. In germline, CDR1 is SQVTM, CDR2 ANQGSEA. The CDR3 sequence is 13 residues long.

Relative to its sample, this clonotype is medium-sized (0.01 to 0.1%). This chain uses TRBV6-5 with TRBJ1-5; a weak D match, TRBD1 (5 bases). CDR1 MNHEY and CDR2 SVGAGI come from the germline V gene. V lost 4 bases, J lost 6 bases, and 16 bases lay in between. The CDR3 is 15 residues long. As DNA, the CDR3 is TGTGCCAGCAGTTTGCAGGCCGGGGGTAGTCAGCCCCAGCATTTT. Amino acid sequence: CASSLQAGGSQPQHF.

The V and J genes are TRBV29-1 and TRBJ1-3, with 10 bases aligning to TRBD1. The CDR3 loop spans 13 amino acids. The V gene end was trimmed by 4 bases and the J gene end by 7 bases; junction bases not matched to a gene: 4. Germline V gives CDR1 SQVTM, CDR2 ANQGSEA. The CDR3 bases are TGCAGCGTTGGAAGACAGGGGGCGAACACCATATATTTT. This gives the protein CSVGRQGANTIYF.

The gene calls are TRBV5-1 and TRBJ2-7; weak D call: TRBD1 (6 bases). Germline CDR1 is SGHRS and CDR2 is YFSETQ. The CDR3 has 14 residues. V shed 1 base and J shed 2 bases, with 10 bases lying between them. The DNA of the CDR3 is TGCGCCAGCAGCTTGACAGGGAATGCCTACGAGCAGTACGTC. Encoded protein: CASSLTGNAYEQYV.

This clonotype has a handful of counts. The rearrangement joins TRBV5-1 to TRBJ2-3; TRBD2 agrees at 14 bases. The CDR3 has 20 amino acids. V trimming: 3 bases; J trimming: 1 base; junction bases outside the gene matches: 13. Per germline, CDR1 SGHRS and CDR2 YFSETQ. The CDR3 bases are TGCGCCAGCAGCTCCCCAGGACTAGCGGGGGGCCCGGCTCGCACAGATACGCAGTATTTT. This translates into CASSSPGLAGGPARTDTQYF.

The CDR3 reads CASSLAMNTEAFF. In DNA form, the CDR3 reads TGTGCCAGCAGCTTAGCAATGAACACTGAAGCTTTCTTT. The chain has TRBV7-7 and TRBJ1-1; no firm D call. CDR1 SSHAT and CDR2 FNYEAQ come from the germline V gene (reference sequence). V lost 0 bases, J lost 0 bases, and 2 bases lay in between. The CDR3 is 13 residues long. Looking up the rest from reference TRBV7-7 and TRBJ1-1 gives the full variable domain: GAGVSQSPRYKVTKRGQDVTLRCDPISSHATLYWYQQALGQGPEFLTYFNYEAQPDKSGLPSDRFSAERPEGSISTLTIQRTEQRDSAMYRCASSLAMNTEAFFGQGTRLTVV.

This clonotype is termed medium-sized. The chain combines TRBV19 with TRBJ2-5; D is uncertain. The CDR3 has 14 residues. The V end lost 3 bases, the J end lost 1 base, and 9 bases lay between the germline ends. Germline V gives CDR1 LNHDA, CDR2 SQIVND (reference sequence). The DNA for the CDR3 is TGTGCCAGTAGTATGGGAAATTTCCAAGAGACCCAGTACTTC. Protein sequence: CASSMGNFQETQYF.

By share, this clonotype counts as large. The rearrangement links TRBV19 to TRBJ2-1, with D possibly called TRBD1 or TRBD2 (5 bases each). Trimming pared 3 bases from V and 7 bases from J, leaving 19 bases between. The germline gives CDR1 LNHDA, CDR2 SQIVND (reference sequence). The CDR3 is 16 amino acids. CDR3 in DNA: TGTGCCAGTAGTATGGCATGGGGGAAGGATTGGAATGAGCAGTTCTTC. Its translation: CASSMAWGKDWNEQFF.

The table lists this clonotype with a count of one. A much larger clone is a single base away; this may be a read error. This is likely a read error, given that the CDR3 carries no conserved phenylalanine or tryptophan at its end. V usage is TRBV6-2 or TRBV6-3 and J usage is TRBJ2-1; D possibly corresponds to TRBD2 (6 bases). Trimming shortened V by 5 bases and J by 7 bases, and 24 bases separated the two germline ends. The CDR3 runs to 17 residues. Germline loops: CDR1 MNHEY, CDR2 SVGEGT. The CDR3 protein is CASSPARDSRELNEQFS. The DNA for the CDR3 is TGTGCCAGCAGTCCAGCAAGGGACTCGAGAGAATTGAATGAGCAGTTCTCC.

About this clonotype: A much larger clone differs by one base, so this may be a read error. The J gene is TRBJ1-1, the V gene TRBV6-5; the D gene is possibly TRBD1 (6 bases). The CDR3 covers 14 residues. Germline V CDR1 and CDR2: MNHEY, SVGAGI. The ends were cut back, 4 bases at V and 2 bases at J, with 11 bases in the middle. As DNA, the CDR3 is TGTGCCAGCAGTTGGGACAAGGATAACACTGAAGCTTTCTTT. As protein: CASSWDKDNTEAFF.

By its share, this clonotype is medium-sized. The chain employs TRBV12-3 or TRBV12-4 and TRBJ1-2; 12 positions match TRBD1. V shed 6 bases and J 8 bases; nucleotides not matched to a gene: 10. This CDR3 is built from 15 residues. The CDR3 reads CASSQPGQGARGYTF. CDR3 DNA sequence: TGTGCCAGCAGCCAACCGGGACAGGGGGCGCGGGGCTACACCTTC.